This T cell receptor (beta chain) was recovered during a study of blood T cell repertoires in COVID-19. Germline CDR1 and CDR2: SGHNT and YENEEA. With 8 bases clipped from V and 2 bases from J, the junction kept 7 bases outside the gene matches. The CDR3 extends over 14 amino acids. Using immunoSEQ multiplex PCR, the repertoire was profiled, and TCRdb retains in-frame clones only, with some absent. The sample has 98,000 or so clones, around four fifths seen once. This clone was seen a handful of times. The receptor's source is a man between 60 and 75 years old with acute or convalescent COVID-19. The chain uses TRBV11-3 and TRBJ2-7, with 9 bases lining up with TRBD1. Source material: peripheral blood. In nucleotides, the CDR3 is TGTGCCAGCGGCGACAGGGGGTTGGCCTACGAGCAGTACTTC. Translating gives CASGDRGLAYEQYF.